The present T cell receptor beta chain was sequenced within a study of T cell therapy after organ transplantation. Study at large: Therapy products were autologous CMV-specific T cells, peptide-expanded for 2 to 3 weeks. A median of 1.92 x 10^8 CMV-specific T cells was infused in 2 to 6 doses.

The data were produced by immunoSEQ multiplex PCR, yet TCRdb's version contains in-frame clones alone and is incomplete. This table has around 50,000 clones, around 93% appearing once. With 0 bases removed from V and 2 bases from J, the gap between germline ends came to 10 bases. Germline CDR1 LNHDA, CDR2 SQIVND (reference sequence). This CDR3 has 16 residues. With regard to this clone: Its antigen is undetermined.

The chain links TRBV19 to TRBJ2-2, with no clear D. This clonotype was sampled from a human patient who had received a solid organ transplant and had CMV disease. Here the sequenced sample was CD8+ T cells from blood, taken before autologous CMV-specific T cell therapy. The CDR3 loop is CASSIDDGRNTGELFF. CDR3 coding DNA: TGTGCCAGTAGTATAGATGACGGACGAAACACCGGGGAGCTGTTTTTT.